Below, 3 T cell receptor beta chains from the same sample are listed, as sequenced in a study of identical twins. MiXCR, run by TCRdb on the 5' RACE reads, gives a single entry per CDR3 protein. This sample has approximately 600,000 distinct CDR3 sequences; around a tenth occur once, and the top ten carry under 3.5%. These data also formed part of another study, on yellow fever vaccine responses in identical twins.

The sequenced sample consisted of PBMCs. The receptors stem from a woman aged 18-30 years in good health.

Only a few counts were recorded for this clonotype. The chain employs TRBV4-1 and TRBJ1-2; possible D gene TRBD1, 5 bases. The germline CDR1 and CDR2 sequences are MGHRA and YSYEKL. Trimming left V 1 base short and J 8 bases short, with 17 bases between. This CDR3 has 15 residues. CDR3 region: CASSQVLRGERGYTF. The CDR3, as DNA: TGCGCCAGCAGCCAAGTACTAAGAGGGGAGCGCGGCTACACCTTC.

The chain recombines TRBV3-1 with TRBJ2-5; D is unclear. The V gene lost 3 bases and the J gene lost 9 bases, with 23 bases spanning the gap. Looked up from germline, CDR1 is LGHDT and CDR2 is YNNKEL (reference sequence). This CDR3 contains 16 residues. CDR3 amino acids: CASSQGADLIGAAQYF. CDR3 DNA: TGTGCCAGCAGCCAGGGCGCCGACCTAATAGGTGCCGCCCAGTACTTC.

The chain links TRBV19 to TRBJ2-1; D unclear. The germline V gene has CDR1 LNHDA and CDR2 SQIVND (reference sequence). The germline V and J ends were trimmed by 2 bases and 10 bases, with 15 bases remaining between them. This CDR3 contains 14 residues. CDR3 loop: CASSISPGPQEQFF. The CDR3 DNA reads TGTGCCAGTAGTATATCCCCAGGACCGCAGGAGCAGTTCTTC.